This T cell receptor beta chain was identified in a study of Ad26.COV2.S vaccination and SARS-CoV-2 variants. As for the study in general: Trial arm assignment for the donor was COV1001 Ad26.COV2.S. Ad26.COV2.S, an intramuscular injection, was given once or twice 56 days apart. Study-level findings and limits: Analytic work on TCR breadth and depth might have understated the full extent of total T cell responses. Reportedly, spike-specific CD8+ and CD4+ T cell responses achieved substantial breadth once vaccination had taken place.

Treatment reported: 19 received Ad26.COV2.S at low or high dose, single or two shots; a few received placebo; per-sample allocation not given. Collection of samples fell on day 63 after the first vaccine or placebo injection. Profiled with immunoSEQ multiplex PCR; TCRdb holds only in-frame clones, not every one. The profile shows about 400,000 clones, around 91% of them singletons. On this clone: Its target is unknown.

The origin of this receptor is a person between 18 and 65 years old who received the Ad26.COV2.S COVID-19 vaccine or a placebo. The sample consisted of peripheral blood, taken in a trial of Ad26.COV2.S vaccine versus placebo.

The CDR3 here is CASSLISGGSYEQYF. In DNA form, the CDR3 reads TGTGCCAGCAGTTTAATTTCGGGAGGATCCTACGAGCAGTACTTC. The V gene is TRBV28, the J gene TRBJ2-7, with 7 nucleotides matching TRBD2. The CDR3 length is 15 residues. V trimming: 2 bases; J trimming: 1 base; junction bases outside the gene matches: 5. Germline CDR1 MDHEN, CDR2 SYDVKM.